The TCR beta chain described here comes from a study of response to subunit inactivated influenza vaccine. There are 14 residues in the CDR3. Germline CDR1 is SGHRS and CDR2 is YFSETQ. V was shortened by 0 bases and J by 2 bases, with 9 bases between the two germline ends. This clonotype was detected ten times or more. Its specificity is unknown. From the RT-PCR reads, TCRdb called clonotypes with MiXCR, one entry per CDR3 protein. The sample shows about 570,000 distinct CDR3 sequences, about 11% of them seen only once. Overall study results and limits: Seasonal influenza vaccination, on each occasion, was suggested by the authors to recruit few new T cells.

The sample also formed part of further work on T cells expressing NK-cell markers. That investigation notes: The authors generated TCR beta cDNA through 5'RACE template switching with UMIs. Repertoire data for TCR beta were derived from sorted T cells (CD3+CD56+NKG2C+, CD3+CD56+NKG2C- and CD3+CD56-NKG2C+).

This TCR was recovered from a man aged 50 to 59 who received an inactivated influenza vaccine. The starting material was PBMCs from blood, obtained on the day of vaccination. The chain employs TRBV5-1 and TRBJ2-7; D perhaps matches TRBD2 (6 bases). The CDR3 reads CASSLGGGTYEQYF. DNA for the CDR3: TGCGCCAGCAGCTTGGGTGGGGGGACCTACGAGCAGTACTTC.